This T cell receptor (beta chain) was recorded in a study of cytomegalovirus exposure and HLA in healthy donors. In germline, CDR1 is MNHEY, CDR2 SMNVEV (reference sequence). The V gene end was trimmed by 5 bases and the J gene end by 4 bases; junction bases not matched to a gene: 4. This CDR3 has 14 amino acids. Donors came from a validation cohort of about 110 subjects, distinct from the first 666-subject cohort. Sequencing was performed with immunoSEQ multiplex PCR; in TCRdb, only in-frame clones are kept and a portion is missing. The table has 85,000 to 130,000 clones, roughly 90% seen once. The sample comprised PBMCs. This chain uses TRBV27 with TRBJ2-5; 10 nucleotides align to TRBD1. The receptor comes from a woman under 30 in good health and CMV-seropositive. The CDR3 sequence: CASSPRTGGETQYF. The CDR3 nucleotides read TGTGCCAGCAGTCCAAGGACAGGGGGAGAGACCCAGTACTTC.